This T cell receptor beta chain emerged from a study of Ad26.COV2.S vaccination and SARS-CoV-2 variants. TCRdb's table, derived via immunoSEQ multiplex PCR, lists solely in-frame clones and lacks some. The sample carries just over 350,000 clones, about 90% recorded once. The germline CDR1 and CDR2 sequences are SGDLS and YYNGEE. J gave up 5 bases and V 0 bases, and 7 bases lay outside the gene matches. The CDR3 spans 15 residues. This TCR derives from a human donor who had recovered from COVID-19. Sequencing used peripheral blood, obtained after recovery from COVID-19. This sequence joins TRBV9 and TRBJ2-5; 7 bases map to TRBD1. The CDR3 sequence: CASSVATGLYETQYF. In nucleotides, the CDR3 is TGTGCCAGCAGCGTAGCGACAGGGTTGTATGAGACCCAGTACTTC.